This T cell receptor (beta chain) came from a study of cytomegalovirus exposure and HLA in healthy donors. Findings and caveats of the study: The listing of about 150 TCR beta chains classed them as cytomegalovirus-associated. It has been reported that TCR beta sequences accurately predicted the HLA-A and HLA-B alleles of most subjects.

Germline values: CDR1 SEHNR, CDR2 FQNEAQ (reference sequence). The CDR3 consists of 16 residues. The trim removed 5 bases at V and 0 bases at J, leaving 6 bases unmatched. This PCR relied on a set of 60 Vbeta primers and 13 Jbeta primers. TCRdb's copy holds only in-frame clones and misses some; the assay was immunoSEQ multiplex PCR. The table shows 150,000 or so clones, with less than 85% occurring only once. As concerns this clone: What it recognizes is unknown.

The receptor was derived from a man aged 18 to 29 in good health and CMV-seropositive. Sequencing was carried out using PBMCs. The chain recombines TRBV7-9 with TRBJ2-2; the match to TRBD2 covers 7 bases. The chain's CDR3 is CASSRLGRSNTGELFF. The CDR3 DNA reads TGTGCCAGCAGCAGACTCGGGAGGTCGAACACCGGGGAGCTGTTTTTT.